This T cell receptor (beta chain) was captured in a study of response to subunit inactivated influenza vaccine. Study-wide results and caveats: Each seasonal influenza vaccination recruits few new T cells, the authors suggested.

This clonotype was picked up a small number of times. Its antigen is as yet unknown. The CDR3 covers 15 residues. V was pared by 1 base and J by 4 bases, with 11 bases between. CDR1 and CDR2 from the germline V gene are SNHLY and FYNNEI. TCRdb passed the RT-PCR reads through MiXCR, listing each CDR3 protein once. The sample lists roughly 630,000 distinct CDR3 sequences, around 15% seen once, with about 7.4% in the top ten. The input for sequencing was PBMCs from blood, taken 14 to 15 days before vaccination. The chain links TRBV2 to TRBJ1-5, with TRBD1 as a possible D gene (5 bases). The receptor's source is a man aged 45-60 years who received an inactivated influenza vaccine. The CDR3 sequence: CASSEVWGGNQPQHF. The CDR3 nucleotides read TGTGCCAGCAGTGAAGTATGGGGCGGTAATCAGCCCCAGCATTTT.